This T cell receptor beta chain came from a study of shared clonotypes between healthy human individuals. Study conclusions and caveats: Sampling covered nothing but blood. Tissue TCR repertoires likely differ from those found in blood. Although depth was large, rarefaction showed that sequencing of the sorted subsets was incomplete.

The CDR3 sequence is 11 residues long. Germline lookup yields CDR1 DFQATT and CDR2 SNEGSKA (reference sequence). This clone is a singleton in its sample. Its antigen is undetermined. A much larger clone lies a single base off, so this may be a read error. Other DNA sequences in this specimen translate into the identical CDR3. Generated by immunoSEQ multiplex PCR, the TCRdb table keeps only in-frame clones and is missing some. The profile covers hundreds of thousands of clones, with about 74% appearing a single time and 1.5% to 2% taken by the ten largest. Donation came from healthy HIV-negative adults that had no recent acute infections or vaccinations. The authors divided CD4+ cells into CD45RA+ naive and CD45RA-negative memory subsets.

Sequencing was performed on memory CD4+ T cells sorted from blood. Documented subset: CD45RA-negative fraction. This chain joins TRBV20-1 and TRBJ2-7, with D possibly TRBD1 on 5 matching bases. The clonotype originates from a woman aged 30 to 39 in good health. The CDR3 region has the DNA TGCAGTATGGACAAATCCTACGAACAGTACTTC. It codes for CSMDKSYEQYF.